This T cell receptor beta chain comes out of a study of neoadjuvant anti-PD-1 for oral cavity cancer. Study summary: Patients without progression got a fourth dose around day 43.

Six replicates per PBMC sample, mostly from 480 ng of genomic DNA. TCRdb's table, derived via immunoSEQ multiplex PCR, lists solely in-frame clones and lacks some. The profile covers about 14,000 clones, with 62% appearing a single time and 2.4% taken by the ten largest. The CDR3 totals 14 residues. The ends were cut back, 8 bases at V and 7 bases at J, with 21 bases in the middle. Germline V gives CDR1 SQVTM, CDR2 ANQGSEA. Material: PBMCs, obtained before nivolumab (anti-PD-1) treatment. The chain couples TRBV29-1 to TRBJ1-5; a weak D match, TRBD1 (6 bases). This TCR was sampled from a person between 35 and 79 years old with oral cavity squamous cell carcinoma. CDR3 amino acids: CSFSRGAGNQPQHF. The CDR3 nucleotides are TGCAGCTTCTCCCGGGGGGCCGGAAACCAGCCCCAGCATTTT. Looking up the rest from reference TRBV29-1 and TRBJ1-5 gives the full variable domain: SAVISQKPSRDICQRGTSLTIQCQVDSQVTMMFWYRQQPGQSLTLIATANQGSEATYESGFVIDKFPISRPNLTFSTLTVSNMSPEDSSIYLCSFSRGAGNQPQHFGDGTRLSIL.